This T cell receptor (beta chain) derives from a study of T-cell memory formation after mild COVID-19. MiXCR, applied by TCRdb to the 5' RACE reads, yields one record per CDR3 protein. This table holds tens of thousands of distinct CDR3 sequences, less than 15% found once. The sample comprised PBMCs or a T cell subset sorted from them (not recorded which). The source of this sequence is a man younger than 35 who had mild COVID-19 (a few samples of this study predate the infection). Cell type and time point are not known.

CDR3 DNA sequence: TGTGCCAGCAGGGGAGGGGACAGGAGAAACTATGGCTACACCTTC. This translates into CASRGGDRRNYGYTF. The rearrangement uses TRBV25-1 and TRBJ1-2, with TRBD1 matching over 8 bases. From germline, CDR1 is MGHDK and CDR2 SYGVNS. CDR3 length: 15 amino acids. The V gene end was trimmed by 6 bases and the J gene end by 2 bases; junction bases not matched to a gene: 8.